This T cell receptor (beta chain) appears in the sequencing data of a study of T cell changes during pregnancy in multiple sclerosis. V lost 3 bases, J lost 7 bases, and 9 bases lay in between. Germline assignment: CDR1 LNHDA and CDR2 SQIVND (reference sequence). The CDR3 is 12 amino acids. The repertoire was sequenced with immunoSEQ multiplex PCR; TCRdb's copy has only in-frame clones and lacks some. The sample yields approximately 71,000 clones, roughly 92% seen once. The sample in question was peripheral blood, obtained in the second trimester of pregnancy. This rearrangement joins TRBV19 to TRBJ1-2; TRBD1 might be the D (5 bases). This sequence originates from a female donor with multiple sclerosis, enrolled in a pregnancy study. The DNA of the CDR3 is TGTGCCAGTAGTATCAGGGAAAGTGGCTACACCTTC. Amino acid sequence: CASSIRESGYTF.